Listed below are T cell receptor beta chains from one sample, sequenced in a study of cytomegalovirus exposure and HLA in healthy donors. Some clones are missing from TCRdb's copy, which holds only in-frame ones; the method was immunoSEQ multiplex PCR. The sample consists of 75,000 to 85,000 clones, approximately 90% of them appearing once. The sample consisted of PBMCs. These receptors all stem from a man aged 30-40 years in good health and CMV-seronegative. Both conserved end residues are trimmed from each CDR3. The size entry is marked missing in some rows and otherwise reads once, few, many or a size class.

TRBV28	TRBJ1-2	NA	ASSLAGFGYT
TRBV11-3	TRBJ2-5	NA	ASSPAPGTGGRETQY
TRBV2	TRBJ1-5	NA	ASSEALVGRGSQPQH
TRBV28	TRBJ2-1	NA	ASSLSSGNNEQF
TRBV11-3	TRBJ2-5	NA	ASSSGASGRAEMGETQY
TRBV7-2	TRBJ2-3	NA	ASSFSRSTDTQY
TRBV19	TRBJ1-1	NA	AATRGPNTEAF
TRBV6-4	TRBJ2-3	NA	ASRLRTSGSWTDTQY
TRBV6-6	TRBJ2-2	NA	ASSPVMNTGELF
TRBV28	TRBJ1-1	once	ASSSPGVRTEAF
TRBV6-1	TRBJ2-1	once	ASGAGVLNEQF
TRBV9	TRBJ2-3	once	ASSARLAVTDTQY
TRBV27	TRBJ2-5	once	ASSPQGGETQY
TRBV5-1	TRBJ2-7	NA	ASSLDRLYEQY
TRBV19	TRBJ2-6	NA	ASTRGFWDRVIPSGANVLT
TRBV27	TRBJ1-4	NA	ASSLSGGIEKLF
TRBV29-1	TRBJ2-5	NA	SVEGGGVETQY
TRBV6-1	TRBJ1-5	NA	ASSFRSNQPQH
TRBV7-3	TRBJ1-2	NA	ASSVQNYGYT
TRBV27	TRBJ1-2	NA	ASSWQGGHSNYGYT
TRBV27	TRBJ2-7	NA	ASSAGVYEQY
TRBV29-1	TRBJ2-5	NA	SVDRILAQTQY
TRBV20-1	TRBJ2-6	NA	GVSGANVLT
TRBV19	TRBJ2-5	NA	ASTNAGAETQY
TRBV7-2	TRBJ2-7	NA	ASSSGLAGEAYEQY
TRBV2	TRBJ2-7	NA	ASRAGDVYGYEQY
TRBV9	TRBJ2-4	NA	ASSVALANIQY
TRBV7-2	TRBJ2-3	NA	ASSLDYATSTDTQY
TRBV6-6	TRBJ2-1	NA	ASTGLYNEQF
TRBV30	TRBJ2-1	NA	AWSVVGQGVHNEQF
TRBV4-1	TRBJ1-4	once	ASTGVSEKLF
TRBV7-2	TRBJ2-7	NA	ASSLQRALRYEQY
TRBV19	TRBJ1-5	NA	ASTLARRQGGNQPQH
TRBV28	TRBJ2-5	NA	ASRLRTSGSQLRETQY
TRBV5-4	TRBJ2-1	NA	ASSPGTAEQF
TRBV12-5	TRBJ1-1	NA	ASGVDGGDTEAF
TRBV6-1	TRBJ2-1	NA	ASTGLSSYNEQF
TRBV14	TRBJ2-3	NA	ASSPASHRITDTQY
TRBV28	TRBJ1-2	NA	ASSSPLQGLGGYT
TRBV19	TRBJ2-3	NA	ASSIGGNTDTQY
TRBV4-1	TRBJ2-2	NA	ASSPNRDPGELF
TRBV7-7	TRBJ2-3	NA	ASSAYPRLAGVSNTDTQY
TRBV11-2	TRBJ2-1	NA	ASSDRTSGSGNEQF
TRBV4-1	TRBJ2-3	NA	ASSQAGTDTQY
TRBV5-5	TRBJ1-6	NA	ASSLGKDRVSYSPLH
TRBV12-5	TRBJ1-1	NA	ASGLDRGFDTEAF
TRBV6-1	TRBJ1-5	NA	ASSEAGQGGPGPQPQH
TRBV28	TRBJ1-5	NA	ASRTLGEGFHQPQH
TRBV7-2	TRBJ2-1	NA	ASSLVASGSGEQF
TRBV5-6	TRBJ2-1	NA	ASSLGAASRGEQF
TRBV7-9	TRBJ1-6	NA	ASSGVETSPLH
TRBV5-1	TRBJ1-2	NA	ASSFDPQDRVYGYT
TRBV7-3	TRBJ1-4	NA	ASSPIRDRGRGGEKLF
TRBV11-2	TRBJ1-4	NA	ASSLGGQGGGEKLF
TRBV11-2	TRBJ2-7	NA	ASILTSGDYEQY